Here is one TCR beta chain with its context. These data originate in a study of blood T cell repertoires in COVID-19. Overall study context: Collection of acute and convalescent COVID-19 samples took place in the United States, Italy and Spain. PBMCs, B-cell-depleted T cells, or T cells provided the cDNA or gDNA that made up the material.

Original methodology: Estimation of nucleated cell counts was performed using reference gene primer amplification. Only in-frame clones appear in the TCRdb table, and some are missing; sequencing was by immunoSEQ multiplex PCR. V and J calls and clone size follow that table, whereas D and trimming were derived from the DNA. The sample records roughly 77,000 clones, roughly 78% being singletons. V gave up 5 bases and J gave up 3 bases, with 10 bases separating them. Germline lookup yields CDR1 SGHVS and CDR2 FQNEAQ. This CDR3 is built from 14 residues. This chain joins TRBV7-8 and TRBJ2-2, with D possibly being TRBD2 (5 bases). Sequenced sample: peripheral blood. The sequence derives from a man aged 60 to 75 with active or convalescent COVID-19. The CDR3 DNA reads as TGTGCCAGCAGCCTCGGGGAGTACACCGGGGAGCTGTTTTTT. Its translation is CASSLGEYTGELFF.